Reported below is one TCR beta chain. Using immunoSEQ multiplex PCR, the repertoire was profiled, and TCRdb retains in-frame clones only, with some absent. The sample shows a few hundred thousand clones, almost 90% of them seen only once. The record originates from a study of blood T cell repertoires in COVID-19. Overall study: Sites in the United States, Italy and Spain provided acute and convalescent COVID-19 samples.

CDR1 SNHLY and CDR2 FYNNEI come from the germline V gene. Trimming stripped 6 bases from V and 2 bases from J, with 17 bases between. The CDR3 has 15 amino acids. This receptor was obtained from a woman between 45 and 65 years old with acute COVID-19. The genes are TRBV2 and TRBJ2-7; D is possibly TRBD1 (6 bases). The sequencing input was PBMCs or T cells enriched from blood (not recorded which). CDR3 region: CASRAGTHRAYEQYF. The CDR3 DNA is TGTGCCAGCAGGGCCGGGACCCACAGGGCCTACGAGCAGTACTTC.